This T cell receptor beta chain was found in a study of T cells in Graves' hyperthyroidism and ophthalmopathy. Notes on the study in general: Most thyroid clonotypes with frequency above 0.001 were detected in blood.

RNA transcripts served as the template for amplifying TCR beta CDR3 regions. When the TCR CDR3 underwent first-round RT-PCR, the HTBI primer set was used. MiXCR, applied by TCRdb to the multiplex PCR reads, yields one record per CDR3 protein. The sample includes around 300,000 distinct CDR3 sequences, roughly 13% of them seen just once. Clinical symptoms, serum thyroxine and TRAb, thyroid ultrasound and orbital computed tomography together formed the diagnostic basis. From more than 9.5 ml of fresh peripheral blood, PBMCs were isolated. This clonotype was found a few times. The antigen is unknown. This receptor was obtained from a woman between 35 and 50 years old with Graves' ophthalmopathy. The sample was blood.

The CDR3 DNA reads TGTGCCGGCAAACGGACGGGGTTCACTTCTGAAGCTTTCTTT. It is translated as CAGKRTGFTSEAFF. The gene calls are TRBV30 and TRBJ1-1; D not resolved. Germline V CDR1 and CDR2: GTSNPN, SVGIG (reference sequence). CDR3 size: 14 residues. V was cut by 8 bases and J by 6 bases, with 22 bases left in between.